This T cell receptor beta chain stems from a study of high-grade serous ovarian cancer treatment subgroups. Notes on the study in general: Only CDR3 was analyzed; CDR1 and CDR2 were not. Higher neoantigen levels went with greater TCR clonal relatedness.

Details on this clone: Its antigen is unidentified.

Only in-frame clones appear in the TCRdb table, and some are missing; sequencing was by immunoSEQ multiplex PCR. The table includes roughly 5,200 clones, around 81% detected once. The tumor samples were collected prior to definitive surgery or chemotherapy. Sequencing was carried out using tumor tissue. This sequence was found in a human donor with high-grade serous ovarian cancer.

CDR3 DNA sequence: TGTGCCAGCAGTTACTCAGGTGCAACAGGGAACTGCGAGCAGTACTTC. Translated, it gives CASSYSGATGNCEQYF. The chain recombines TRBV6-6 with TRBJ2-7; TRBD1 might be the D (6 bases). The V gene lost 0 bases and the J gene lost 6 bases, with 18 bases spanning the gap. The germline CDR1 and CDR2 sequences are MNHNY and SVGAGI (reference sequence). The CDR3 contains 16 residues.